The rows below give T cell receptor beta chains drawn from one sample of a study of T cells after yellow fever vaccination. TCRdb re-derived calls from the 5' RACE reads in MiXCR, one entry per CDR3 protein. Of 500,000 to 650,000 distinct CDR3 sequences in the sample, about 12% were seen once. Specimen: PBMCs, collected on the day of the yellow fever booster vaccination. The receptors stem from a man between 25 and 39 years old who received the YFV17D yellow fever vaccine. CDR3s include the opening cysteine and the closing phenylalanine or tryptophan. A D gene is named only where the DNA matches it firmly. Expanded clones are given a class, and other clones once, few, many or no size at all.

j_gene,abundance,d_gene,v_gene,CDR3aa,CDR3nt
TRBJ2-3,few,TRBD1,TRBV28,CASRKQGSTDTQYF,TGTGCCAGCAGAAAACAGGGGAGCACAGATACGCAGTATTTT
TRBJ1-2,NA,NA,TRBV4-3,CASSQARNRDPYGYTF,TGCGCCAGCAGCCAGGCTCGGAACCGGGACCCCTATGGCTACACCTTC
TRBJ2-1,NA,TRBD2,TRBV7-3,CASSPAGREAYEQFF,TGTGCCAGCAGCCCGGCTGGGCGGGAGGCTTATGAGCAGTTCTTC
TRBJ2-3,NA,NA,TRBV27,CASSFHDTQYF,TGTGCCAGCAGTTTCCACGATACGCAGTATTTT
TRBJ1-5,few,NA,TRBV30,CAWSWGNSNQPQHF,TGTGCCTGGAGTTGGGGAAATAGCAATCAGCCCCAGCATTTT
TRBJ2-1,few,NA,TRBV20-1,CSAQHGLGGEQFF,TGCAGTGCTCAACACGGACTGGGCGGTGAGCAGTTCTTC
TRBJ1-5,NA,TRBD1,TRBV6-2/TRBV6-3,CATRDSYDQPQHF,TGTGCCACCAGGGACAGTTATGATCAGCCCCAGCATTTT
TRBJ2-6,NA,NA,TRBV27,CASSLWFSGANVLTF,TGTGCCAGCAGTTTATGGTTCTCTGGGGCCAACGTCCTGACTTTC
TRBJ2-7,few,NA,TRBV19,CASSILESSYEQYF,TGTGCCAGTAGTATCCTAGAGAGCTCCTACGAGCAGTACTTC
TRBJ2-7,few,NA,TRBV5-5,CASGPRANSNEQYF,TGTGCCAGCGGACCGAGGGCTAACTCAAACGAGCAGTACTTC
TRBJ2-3,few,TRBD2,TRBV7-9,CASSLIAGSSDTQYF,TGTGCCAGCAGCTTAATAGCGGGAAGTTCAGATACGCAGTATTTT
TRBJ2-7,NA,TRBD2,TRBV7-2,CASSLRVGTSSTSSYEQYF,TGTGCCAGCAGCTTACGGGTCGGGACTAGCTCGACCAGCTCCTACGAGCAGTACTTC
TRBJ2-1,NA,TRBD2,TRBV7-2,CASSRTLAGVGNEQFF,TGTGCCAGCAGCCGAACACTAGCGGGAGTCGGCAATGAGCAGTTCTTC
TRBJ2-1,few,TRBD2,TRBV9,CASSVAAGVGYNEQFF,TGTGCCAGCAGCGTAGCAGCGGGAGTTGGTTACAATGAGCAGTTCTTC
TRBJ2-7,many,TRBD1,TRBV20-1,CSARAGQGMGYEQYF,TGCAGTGCTAGAGCTGGACAGGGGATGGGATACGAGCAGTACTTC
TRBJ2-5,few,TRBD1,TRBV5-6,CASSFGGQGGQTQYF,TGTGCCAGCAGCTTCGGGGGACAGGGGGGGCAGACCCAGTACTTC
TRBJ2-2,few,NA,TRBV7-2,CASSLDLGPGELFF,TGTGCCAGCAGCTTAGACTTAGGGCCCGGGGAGCTGTTTTTT
TRBJ2-1,few,NA,TRBV28,CASYGPSLYNEQFF,TGTGCCAGCTACGGACCTAGCCTCTACAATGAGCAGTTCTTC
TRBJ2-1,few,TRBD1,TRBV5-5,CASIPGQGTYNEQFF,TGTGCCAGCATCCCCGGACAGGGGACTTACAATGAGCAGTTCTTC
TRBJ2-7,NA,TRBD2,TRBV6-2/TRBV6-3,CASRASGREQYF,TGTGCCAGCAGAGCTAGCGGGCGCGAGCAGTACTTC
TRBJ1-6,NA,NA,TRBV20-1,CSAIPSLGYSPLHF,TGCAGTGCTATACCCTCGCTAGGCTATTCACCCCTCCACTTT
TRBJ1-2,NA,TRBD1,TRBV4-2,CASSPDRGVGGYTF,TGTGCCAGCAGCCCCGACAGGGGTGTCGGAGGCTACACCTTC
TRBJ2-5,few,NA,TRBV7-6,CASSSRERKETQYF,TGTGCCAGCAGCTCTCGGGAGAGGAAGGAGACCCAGTACTTC
TRBJ2-5,NA,NA,TRBV25-1,CASSGTYRKETQYF,TGTGCCAGCAGTGGGACTTACAGAAAAGAGACCCAGTACTTC
TRBJ2-1,few,NA,TRBV20-1,CSARDPSLHLNEQFF,TGCAGTGCTAGAGATCCCTCACTACACCTCAATGAGCAGTTCTTC
TRBJ2-1,NA,NA,TRBV4-2,CASSQGLVPVYNEQFF,TGTGCCAGCAGCCAAGGACTAGTACCCGTCTACAATGAGCAGTTCTTC
TRBJ2-1,few,NA,TRBV29-1,CSVELAEQFF,TGCAGCGTTGAACTAGCGGAGCAGTTCTTC
TRBJ2-5,NA,TRBD2,TRBV4-3,CASSQEASGSFGETQYF,TGCGCCAGCAGCCAAGAGGCTAGCGGGAGTTTCGGCGAGACCCAGTACTTC
TRBJ2-6,NA,NA,TRBV7-9,CASSLGSASANVLTF,TGTGCCAGCAGCTTAGGTTCAGCGTCGGCCAACGTCCTGACTTTC
TRBJ2-3,many,NA,TRBV12-3/TRBV12-4,CASSFDGADTQYF,TGTGCCAGCAGTTTTGACGGTGCGGATACGCAGTATTTT
TRBJ2-1,NA,TRBD2,TRBV6-2/TRBV6-3,CASSPYTASGKNNEQFF,TGTGCCAGCAGCCCCTACACAGCTAGCGGGAAAAACAATGAGCAGTTCTTC
TRBJ2-3,few,NA,TRBV5-1,CASSSAVDTQYF,TGCGCCAGCAGCTCGGCAGTAGATACGCAGTATTTT
TRBJ2-7,NA,TRBD1,TRBV7-2,CASSFRTGVSYEQYF,TGTGCCAGCAGCTTCCGGACAGGGGTCTCCTACGAGCAGTACTTC
TRBJ2-7,few,NA,TRBV20-1,CSARPRTKFPSYEQYF,TGCAGTGCTAGACCTAGGACCAAATTTCCATCCTACGAGCAGTACTTC
TRBJ2-7,few,NA,TRBV5-1,CASSLAQIYSYEQYF,TGCGCCAGCAGCTTGGCACAAATCTACTCCTACGAGCAGTACTTC
TRBJ2-2,many,NA,TRBV6-6,CASSYGGTGELFF,TGTGCCAGCAGTTACGGGGGCACCGGGGAGCTGTTTTTT
TRBJ2-5,NA,NA,TRBV20-1,CSARADSQETQYF,TGCAGTGCTAGAGCGGACAGCCAAGAGACCCAGTACTTC
TRBJ2-2,few,NA,TRBV6-1,CASRVPSGGELFF,TGTGCCAGCAGGGTCCCTTCCGGCGGGGAGCTGTTTTTT
TRBJ1-2,NA,NA,TRBV20-1,CSALRIVVGYTF,TGCAGTGCCCTACGAATAGTGGTTGGCTACACCTTC
TRBJ2-7,NA,TRBD2,TRBV5-4,CASSLGSSGGSYEQYF,TGTGCCAGCAGCTTGGGGTCTAGCGGGGGATCCTACGAGCAGTACTTC
TRBJ1-6,few,NA,TRBV27,CASSFLGPSSPLHF,TGTGCCAGCAGTTTCTTGGGGCCATCCTCACCCCTCCACTTT
TRBJ2-1,many,NA,TRBV2,CASTYGSKGEQFF,TGTGCCAGCACCTACGGCAGTAAGGGTGAGCAGTTCTTC
TRBJ2-5,few,NA,TRBV7-9,CASSFGEVETQYF,TGTGCCAGCAGCTTTGGGGAAGTAGAGACCCAGTACTTC
TRBJ2-7,NA,TRBD2,TRBV3-1,CASSQATGLAYEQYF,TGTGCCAGCAGCCAAGCAACGGGACTAGCGTATGAGCAGTACTTC
TRBJ2-7,few,TRBD2,TRBV29-1,CSVTSGEQYF,TGCAGCGTGACTAGCGGGGAGCAGTACTTC
TRBJ2-7,NA,TRBD2,TRBV7-2,CSSASGRTYEQYF,TGTTCCTCGGCTAGCGGGAGAACCTACGAGCAGTACTTC